This T cell receptor (beta chain) is drawn from a study of PD-L1 blockade in urothelial cancer. Study at large: Patients with male sex and bladder-origin urothelial cancer accounted for twenty-five of 29 enrolled.

TCRdb's table, derived via immunoSEQ multiplex PCR, lists solely in-frame clones and lacks some. The table includes tens of thousands of clones, more than 75% detected once. The V gene's germline CDR1 is SSHAT and CDR2 FNYEAQ (reference sequence). CDR3 length: 14 amino acids. Regarding the study as a whole: Durable benefit accompanied greater 3-week expansion of tumor-associated blood clones.

On this clone itself: Its antigen is as yet unknown. One end of the junction varies from germline; a read error may be responsible.

Sample time point: pretreatment peripheral blood. Patients presented with locally advanced or metastatic urothelial carcinoma. Each individual provided 1 to 8 samples (taken pretreatment and on-treatment). The specimen was PBMCs, collected around atezolizumab (anti-PD-L1) treatment. This rearrangement joins TRBV7-7 to TRBJ2-3; D is uncertain. This TCR derives from a man aged 55 to 70 with urothelial cancer. CDR3 loop: CASSASSGTDTQYF. In DNA, the CDR3 is TGTGCTAGCAGCGCCAGCTCCGGGACAGATACGCAGTATTTT.